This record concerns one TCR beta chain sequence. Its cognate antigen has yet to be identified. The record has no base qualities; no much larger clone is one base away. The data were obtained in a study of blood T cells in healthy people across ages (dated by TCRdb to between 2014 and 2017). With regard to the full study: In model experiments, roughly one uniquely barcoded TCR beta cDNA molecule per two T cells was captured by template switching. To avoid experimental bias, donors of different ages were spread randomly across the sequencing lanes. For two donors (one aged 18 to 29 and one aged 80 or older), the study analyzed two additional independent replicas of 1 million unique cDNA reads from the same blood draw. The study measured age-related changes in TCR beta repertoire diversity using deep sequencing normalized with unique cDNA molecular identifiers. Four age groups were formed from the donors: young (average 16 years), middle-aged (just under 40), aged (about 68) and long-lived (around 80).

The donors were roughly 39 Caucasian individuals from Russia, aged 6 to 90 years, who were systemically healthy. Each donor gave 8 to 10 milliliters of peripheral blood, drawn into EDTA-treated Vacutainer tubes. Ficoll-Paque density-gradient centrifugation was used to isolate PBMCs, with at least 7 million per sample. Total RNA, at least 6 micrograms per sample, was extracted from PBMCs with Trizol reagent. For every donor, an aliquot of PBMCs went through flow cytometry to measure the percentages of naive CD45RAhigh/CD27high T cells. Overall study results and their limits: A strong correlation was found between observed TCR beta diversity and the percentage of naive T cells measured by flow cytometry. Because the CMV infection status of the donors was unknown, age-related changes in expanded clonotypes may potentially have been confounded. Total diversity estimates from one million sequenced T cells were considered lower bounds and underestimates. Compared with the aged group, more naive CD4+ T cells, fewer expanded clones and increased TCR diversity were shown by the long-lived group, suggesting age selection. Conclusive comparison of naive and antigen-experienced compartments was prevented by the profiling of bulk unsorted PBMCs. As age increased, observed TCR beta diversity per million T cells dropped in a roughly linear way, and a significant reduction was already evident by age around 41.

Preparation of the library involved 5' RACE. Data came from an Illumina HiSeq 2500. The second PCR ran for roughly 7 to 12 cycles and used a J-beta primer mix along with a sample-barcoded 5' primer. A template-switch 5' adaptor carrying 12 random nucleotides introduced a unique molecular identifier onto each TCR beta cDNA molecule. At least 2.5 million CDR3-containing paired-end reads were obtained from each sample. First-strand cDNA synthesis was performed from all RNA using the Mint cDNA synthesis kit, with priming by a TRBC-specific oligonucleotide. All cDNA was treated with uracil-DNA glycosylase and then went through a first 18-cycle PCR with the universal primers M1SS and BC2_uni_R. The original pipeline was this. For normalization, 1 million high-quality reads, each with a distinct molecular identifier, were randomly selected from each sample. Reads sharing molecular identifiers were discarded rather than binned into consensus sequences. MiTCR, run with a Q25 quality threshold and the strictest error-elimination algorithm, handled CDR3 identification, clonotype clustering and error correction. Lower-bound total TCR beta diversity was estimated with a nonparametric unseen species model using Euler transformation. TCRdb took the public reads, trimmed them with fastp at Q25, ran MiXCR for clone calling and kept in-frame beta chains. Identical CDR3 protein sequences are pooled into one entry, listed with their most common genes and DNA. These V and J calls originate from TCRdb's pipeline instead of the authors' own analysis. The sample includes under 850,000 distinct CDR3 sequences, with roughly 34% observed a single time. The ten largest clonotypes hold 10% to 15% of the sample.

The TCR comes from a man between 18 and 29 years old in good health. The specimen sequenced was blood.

The CDR3 protein: CASSQYGQNSYNEQYF. The DNA is TGCGCCAGCAGCCAATACGGACAAAACTCCTACAATGAGCAGTACTTC. This receptor chain uses TRBV4-1 and TRBJ2-1; TRBD1 is a possible D gene, resting on 5 matching bases. With the DNA end fitting TRBJ2-7 better, the J assignment may be wrong. Taken from the germline V gene, the CDR1 and CDR2 loops are MGHRA and YSYEKL. The cysteine opens and the phenylalanine closes a CDR3 of 16 amino acids. The read is trimmed to its CDR3 DNA, 48 bases read in frame from base 1.